The clone carrying this T cell receptor beta chain has more than one count but fewer than ten. Germline CDR1 is MNHEY and CDR2 is SMNVEV (reference sequence). The V and J ends lost 8 bases and 1 base respectively, with 11 bases between them. The CDR3 runs 14 residues. These data belong to a study of CD8+ T cells in alopecia areata. Specified treatment: oral pan-JAK inhibitor, 5-10 mg twice daily. It was cDNA, reverse transcribed from extracted RNA, that served as the sequencing template. Measured with immunoSEQ multiplex PCR; TCRdb has only the in-frame clones, and not every one. This sample has some 42,000 clones, with approximately 92% found just once.

This sequence originates from a human donor with alopecia areata. Material: CD8+ T cells sorted from blood, obtained at week 24, from a patient treated with tofacitinib. This chain joins TRBV27 and TRBJ2-2; D unclear. The chain's CDR3 is CASWAPRNTGELFF. Here the CDR3 DNA reads TGTGCCAGCTGGGCACCGCGGAACACCGGGGAGCTGTTTTTT.